The rows below give T cell receptor beta chains drawn from one sample of a study of blood T cell repertoires in COVID-19. The data were produced by immunoSEQ multiplex PCR, yet TCRdb's version contains in-frame clones alone and is incomplete. The table shows about 280,000 clones, with roughly 90% occurring only once. The sample taken for sequencing was peripheral blood. These receptors originate from a woman aged 45 to 65 who had recovered from COVID-19. The CDR3 runs from the conserved cysteine through the conserved F or W. Each record gives: V gene, D gene, J gene, clone size, CDR3 protein, CDR3 DNA. D genes are given only for firm matches. For some rows the clone size is stated as once, few or many, or as a class when expanded; others skip it.

>TRBV5-1|NA|TRBJ2-7|NA
CASSLRLDRTFSYEQYF
TGCGCCAGCAGCTTGAGACTGGACAGAACTTTCTCCTACGAGCAGTACTTC
>TRBV11-2|NA|TRBJ1-2|NA
CASSLEPETVYGYTF
TGTGCCAGCAGCTTAGAACCAGAGACAGTCTATGGCTACACCTTC
>TRBV5-1|NA|TRBJ2-3|NA
CASSHFNGVSDTQYF
TGCGCCAGCAGCCATTTCAACGGGGTCTCGGATACGCAGTATTTT
>TRBV7-2|TRBD2|TRBJ2-7|NA
CASSLVFGRPYEQYF
TGTGCCAGCAGCTTAGTGTTCGGGAGGCCCTACGAGCAGTACTTC
>TRBV2|NA|TRBJ1-1|NA
CARGGRGMNTEAFF
TGTGCCAGGGGAGGGAGGGGCATGAACACTGAAGCTTTCTTT
>TRBV7-9|NA|TRBJ1-5|NA
CASSVGFGTLNQPQHF
TGTGCCAGCAGCGTTGGGTTCGGGACACTCAATCAGCCCCAGCATTTT
>TRBV5-1|TRBD1|TRBJ1-4|once
CASSLGQGATNEKLFF
TGCGCCAGCAGCTTGGGACAGGGGGCAACTAATGAAAAACTGTTTTTT
>TRBV5-1|TRBD2|TRBJ2-7|NA
CASSSGLAGTYEQYF
TGCGCCAGCAGCTCGGGACTAGCGGGGACATACGAGCAGTACTTC
>TRBV2|NA|TRBJ2-1|NA
CATPLGGPKDLTSSDEQFF
TGTGCCACCCCTTTGGGGGGGCCAAAAGATTTGACTAGCTCGGATGAGCAGTTCTTC
>TRBV6-2/TRBV6-3|NA|TRBJ1-1|NA
CASSRGWDTEAFF
TGTGCCAGCAGTCGGGGTTGGGACACTGAAGCTTTCTTT
>TRBV12-3/TRBV12-4|NA|TRBJ2-6|NA
CASRSSGANVLTF
TGTGCCAGCAGGTCATCTGGGGCCAACGTCCTGACTTTC
>TRBV5-6|NA|TRBJ2-7|NA
CASSDGNRYEQYF
TGTGCCAGCAGCGACGGGAACCGCTACGAGCAGTACTTC
>TRBV30|TRBD2|TRBJ2-7|NA
CAFSGLAGRGSYEQYF
TGTGCCTTCTCGGGACTAGCGGGACGAGGCTCCTACGAGCAGTACTTC
>TRBV9|NA|TRBJ2-2|few
CASSVNPGTANTGELFF
TGTGCCAGCAGCGTAAATCCGGGGACTGCAAACACCGGGGAGCTGTTTTTT
>TRBV7-2|NA|TRBJ2-4|NA
CASSSWASRNFPNIQYF
TGTGCCAGCAGCTCGTGGGCTTCAAGGAATTTCCCAAACATTCAGTACTTC
>TRBV19|NA|TRBJ2-2|NA
CASRLPANTGELFF
TGTGCCAGTCGACTGCCCGCGAACACCGGGGAGCTGTTTTTT
>TRBV7-8|NA|TRBJ2-5|NA
CASSLSEAQGTQYF
TGTGCCAGCAGCTTATCCGAGGCCCAGGGGACCCAGTACTTC
>TRBV2|TRBD1|TRBJ2-2|NA
CASSSDRAGTGELFF
TGTGCCAGCAGTTCGGACAGGGCGGGCACCGGGGAGCTGTTTTTT
>TRBV9|NA|TRBJ2-3|once
CASSVGGVFTDTQYF
TGTGCCAGCAGCGTAGGGGGGGTCTTCACAGATACGCAGTATTTT
>TRBV4-2|NA|TRBJ1-6|few
CASSQDGSRSSYNSPLHF
TGTGCCAGCAGCCAAGATGGGAGTAGAAGCTCCTATAATTCACCCCTCCACTTT
>TRBV4-3|TRBD1|TRBJ1-1|NA
CASSQDRDRLTEAFF
TGCGCCAGCAGCCAAGACCGGGACAGACTCACTGAAGCTTTCTTT
>TRBV30|NA|TRBJ1-1|NA
CAWGGVRNTEAFF
TGTGCCTGGGGGGGAGTTCGGAACACTGAAGCTTTCTTT
>TRBV11-2|TRBD1|TRBJ1-3|NA
CASSVLRTGTGNTIYF
TGTGCCAGCAGCGTACTACGGACAGGGACTGGAAACACCATATATTTT
>TRBV18|TRBD1|TRBJ1-3|once
CASSPSGPGGSESSGNTIYF
TGTGCCAGCTCACCATCCGGTCCAGGGGGCTCAGAGAGCTCTGGAAACACCATATATTTT
>TRBV15|NA|TRBJ1-3|once
CATSRDLSSGNTIYF
TGTGCCACCAGCAGAGATCTAAGCTCTGGAAACACCATATATTTT
>TRBV7-9|NA|TRBJ2-7|NA
CASSPRGLEQYF
TGTGCCAGCAGTCCTCGGGGACTCGAGCAGTACTTC
>TRBV15|TRBD1|TRBJ1-6|NA
CATSYWDRNSPLHF
TGTGCCACCAGCTATTGGGACAGAAATTCACCCCTCCACTTT
>TRBV7-2|TRBD2|TRBJ2-7|NA
CASSLEGPGLAGEQYF
TGTGCCAGCAGCTTAGAGGGCCCGGGACTAGCAGGCGAGCAGTACTTC
>TRBV7-2|TRBD1|TRBJ1-5|once
CASSLQGAANQPQHF
TGTGCCAGCAGCCTACAGGGGGCAGCGAATCAGCCCCAGCATTTT